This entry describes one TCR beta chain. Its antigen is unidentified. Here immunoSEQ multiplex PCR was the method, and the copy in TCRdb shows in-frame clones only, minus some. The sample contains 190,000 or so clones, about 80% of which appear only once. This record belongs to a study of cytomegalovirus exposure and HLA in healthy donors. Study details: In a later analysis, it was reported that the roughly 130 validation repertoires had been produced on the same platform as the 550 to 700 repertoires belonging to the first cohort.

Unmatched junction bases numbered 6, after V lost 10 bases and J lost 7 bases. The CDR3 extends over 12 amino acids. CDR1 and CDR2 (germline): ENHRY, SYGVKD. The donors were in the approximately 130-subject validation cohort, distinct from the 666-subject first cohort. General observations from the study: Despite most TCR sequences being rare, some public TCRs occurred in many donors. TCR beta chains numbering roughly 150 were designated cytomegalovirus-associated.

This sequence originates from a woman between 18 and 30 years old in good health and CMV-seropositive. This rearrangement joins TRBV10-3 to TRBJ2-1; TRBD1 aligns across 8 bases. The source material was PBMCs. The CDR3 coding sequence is TGTGCCACAGAAGACAGGGGAAATGAGCAGTTCTTC. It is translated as CATEDRGNEQFF.